This T cell receptor (beta chain) was documented in a study of blood T cell repertoires in COVID-19. Sequencing was performed with immunoSEQ multiplex PCR; in TCRdb, only in-frame clones are kept and a portion is missing. The repertoire consists of 170,000 or so clones, with around 87% occurring once and the leading ten covering 0.88%. CDR1 and CDR2 (germline): GTSNPN, SVGIG (reference sequence). V lost 3 bases and J 4 bases, leaving 4 bases between the germline ends. This CDR3 is 11 amino acids long. The clonotype comes from a woman between 18 and 29 years old who had recovered from COVID-19. Sequenced sample: peripheral blood. The chain uses TRBV30 and TRBJ2-1; unclear D gene. The CDR3 DNA follows: TGTGCCTGGAGCCTTTACAATGAGCAGTTCTTC. Its protein is CAWSLYNEQFF.